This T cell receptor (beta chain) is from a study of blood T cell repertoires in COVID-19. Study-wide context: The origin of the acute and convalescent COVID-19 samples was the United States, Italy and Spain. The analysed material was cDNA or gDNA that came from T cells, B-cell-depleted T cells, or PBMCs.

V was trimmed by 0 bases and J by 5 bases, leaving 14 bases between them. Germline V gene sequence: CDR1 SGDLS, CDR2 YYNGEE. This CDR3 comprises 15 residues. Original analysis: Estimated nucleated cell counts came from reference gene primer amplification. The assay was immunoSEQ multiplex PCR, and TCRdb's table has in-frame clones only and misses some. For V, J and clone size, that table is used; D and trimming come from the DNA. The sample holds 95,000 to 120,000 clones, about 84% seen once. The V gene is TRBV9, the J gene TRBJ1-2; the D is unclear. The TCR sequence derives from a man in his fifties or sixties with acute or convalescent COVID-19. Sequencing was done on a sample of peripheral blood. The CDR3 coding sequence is TGTGCCAGCAGCGTAGGGGGAGTTTCAAGGTATGGCTACACCTTC. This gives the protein CASSVGGVSRYGYTF.